This T cell receptor (beta chain) was captured by sequencing in a study of shared clonotypes between healthy human individuals. The protocol was immunoSEQ multiplex PCR, while the TCRdb copy is restricted to in-frame clones and leaves out a portion. Of some 2,000,000 clones in the sample, more than 90% were seen once. From germline, CDR1 is KGHSH and CDR2 LQKENI. With 3 bases removed from V and 9 bases from J, the gap between germline ends came to 21 bases. The CDR3 runs to 15 residues. The material sequenced was naive CD4+ T cells sorted from blood. Subset reported: CD45RA+ positively selected. The V and J genes are TRBV18 and TRBJ2-7; D perhaps matches TRBD2 (5 bases). This TCR derives from a man aged 18 to 29 in good health. CDR3 sequence reads: CASSPLAVSESGQYF. Here the CDR3 DNA reads TGTGCCAGCTCACCTTTGGCAGTTTCAGAAAGCGGGCAGTACTTC.